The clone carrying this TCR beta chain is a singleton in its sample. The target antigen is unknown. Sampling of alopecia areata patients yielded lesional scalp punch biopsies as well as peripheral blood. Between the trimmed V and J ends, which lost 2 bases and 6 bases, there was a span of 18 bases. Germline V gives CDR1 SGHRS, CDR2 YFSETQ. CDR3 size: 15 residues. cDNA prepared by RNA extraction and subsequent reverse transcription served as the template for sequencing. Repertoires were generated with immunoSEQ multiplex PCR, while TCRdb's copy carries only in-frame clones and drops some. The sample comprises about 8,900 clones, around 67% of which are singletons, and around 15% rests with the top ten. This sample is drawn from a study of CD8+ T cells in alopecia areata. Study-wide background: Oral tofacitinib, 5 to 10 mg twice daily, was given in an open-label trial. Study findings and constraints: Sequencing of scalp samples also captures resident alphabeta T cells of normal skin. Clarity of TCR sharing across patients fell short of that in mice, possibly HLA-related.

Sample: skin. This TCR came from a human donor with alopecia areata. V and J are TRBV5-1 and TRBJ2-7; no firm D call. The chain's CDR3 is CASSFGSINVGEQYF. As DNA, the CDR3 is TGCGCCAGCAGCTTTGGATCTATAAACGTGGGCGAGCAGTACTTC.